Below, 8 T cell receptor beta chains from the same sample are listed, as sequenced in a study of CD4 T cells in relation to SARS-CoV-2 and coronaviruses. Assay used: immunoSEQ multiplex PCR; TCRdb lists only in-frame clones, some missing. The sample includes about 22,000 clones, just under 70% of them seen just once. What these receptors recognize is not known. Unexposed donor CD4+ T cells date from about 2011-2018, before the COVID-19 pandemic. After 10 to 11 days of culture, CD4+ T cells were isolated. Sequencing was carried out using CD4+ T cells from PBMCs, cultured in vitro. The receptor source for this set is a human donor in good health.

The V call is TRBV13, the J call TRBJ1-1; a possible D gene is TRBD1 (6 bases). Germline CDR1 reads PRHDT; CDR2 reads FYEKMQ (reference sequence). The V end lost 4 bases, the J end lost 1 base, and 16 bases lay between the germline ends. The CDR3 consists of 16 residues. CDR3: CASSSRGDPKNTEAFF. The CDR3 region has the DNA TGTGCCAGCAGCTCAAGGGGGGACCCAAAGAACACTGAAGCTTTCTTT.

The gene calls are TRBV4-1 and TRBJ2-7; 8 nucleotides agree with TRBD1. V was pared by 1 base and J by 0 bases, with 5 bases of the junction left unmatched. Germline V CDR1 and CDR2: MGHRA, YSYEKL. There are 16 residues in the CDR3. The CDR3 loop reads CASSQGQGPNSYEQYF. The CDR3 DNA sequence: TGCGCCAGCAGCCAAGGACAGGGGCCAAACTCCTACGAGCAGTACTTC.

The V call is TRBV2, the J call TRBJ2-7; 9 bases are shared with TRBD2. Trimming at V came to 9 bases and at J to 2 bases, leaving 11 bases not matched to a gene. The CDR3 extends over 15 amino acids. The germline CDR1 and CDR2 sequences are SNHLY and FYNNEI. The CDR3: CASTRLAAGTYEQYF. The CDR3, as DNA: TGTGCCAGTACGAGACTAGCGGCAGGAACCTACGAGCAGTACTTC.

This chain joins TRBV6-5 and TRBJ1-5; D is unresolved. CDR1 is MNHEY and CDR2 is SVGAGI in the germline V gene. V lost 2 bases, J lost 4 bases, and 9 bases lay in between. This CDR3 has 14 amino acids. CDR3 in DNA: TGTGCCAGCAGTTACAGGGTAGAGAATCAGCCCCAGCATTTT. The encoded protein is CASSYRVENQPQHF.

This clone was found a few times. This chain joins TRBV5-4 and TRBJ1-1; TRBD1 is a possible D gene (5 bases). Deletions cut 3 bases from V and 6 bases from J, with 12 bases between. The CDR3 is 13 amino acids. CDR1 is SGHNT, CDR2 YYREEE, per germline (reference sequence). The CDR3, as DNA: TGTGCCAGCAGCTCGACAGTTTACGCTGAAGCTTTCTTT. This sequence encodes CASSSTVYAEAFF. Full variable domain (rest looked up from reference TRBV5-4 and TRBJ1-1): ETGVTQSPTHLIKTRGQQVTLRCSSQSGHNTVSWYQQALGQGPQFIFQYYREEENGRGNFPPRFSGLQFPNYSSELNVNALELDDSALYLCASSSTVYAEAFFGQGTRLTVV.

This chain uses TRBV7-9 with TRBJ2-3; 9 bases match TRBD1. Per germline, CDR1 SEHNR and CDR2 FQNEAQ (reference sequence). This CDR3 has 17 residues. The junction had 12 bases not matched to a gene; V was cut back by 4 bases and J by 4 bases. The CDR3 spells CASSSRDRDFGPDTQYF. Here the CDR3 DNA reads TGTGCCAGCAGCTCCCGGGACAGGGATTTCGGCCCAGATACGCAGTATTTT.

This chain joins TRBV2 and TRBJ2-3; 9 positions agree with TRBD1. The J segment lost 3 bases and the V segment lost 2 bases, leaving 6 bases of the junction unmatched. This CDR3 region has 16 residues. Germline V gene sequence: CDR1 SNHLY, CDR2 FYNNEI. The DNA of the CDR3 is TGTGCCAGCAGTGAATTACAGGGGGCGAGGACAGATACGCAGTATTTT. Protein product: CASSELQGARTDTQYF.

The chain links TRBV3-1 (or the pseudogene TRBV3-2) to TRBJ2-1, with 8 bases fitting TRBD2. V shed 0 bases and J 10 bases; nucleotides not matched to a gene: 11. CDR1 and CDR2 from the germline V gene are LGHDT and YNNKEL (reference sequence). The CDR3 spans 16 residues. The CDR3: CASSQDRQRGLSEQFF. As DNA, the CDR3 is TGTGCCAGCAGCCAAGATCGCCAGCGGGGGCTTTCGGAGCAGTTCTTC.